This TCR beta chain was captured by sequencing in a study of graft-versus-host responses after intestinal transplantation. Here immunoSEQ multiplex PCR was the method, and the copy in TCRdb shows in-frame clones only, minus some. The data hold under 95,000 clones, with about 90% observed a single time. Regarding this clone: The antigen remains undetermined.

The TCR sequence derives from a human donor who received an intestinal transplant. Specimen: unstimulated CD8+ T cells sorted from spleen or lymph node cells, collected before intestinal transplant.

This CDR3 is CASSQDDRAVNEQYF. CDR3 DNA sequence: TGCGCCAGCAGCCAAGACGACAGGGCGGTGAACGAGCAGTACTTC. The V and J genes are TRBV4-1 and TRBJ2-7; TRBD1 matches at 7 bases. Germline V gives CDR1 MGHRA, CDR2 YSYEKL. The junction had 7 bases not matched to a gene; V was cut back by 0 bases and J by 5 bases. The CDR3 extends over 15 amino acids.